This TCR beta chain came from a study of cytomegalovirus exposure and HLA in healthy donors. Study observations and caveats: A few of the chains that were CMV-associated were confirmed in vitro to be specific for CMV antigens. Later work associated over 15,000 TCR beta sequences with HLA alleles at 0.05 false discovery rate.

With 60 Vbeta and 13 Jbeta primers, the PCR was carried out. Produced via immunoSEQ multiplex PCR; TCRdb's table is partial and in-frame only. The repertoire holds some 91,000 clones, with around 76% as singletons. The CDR3 consists of 15 residues. CDR1 SGDLS and CDR2 YYNGEE come from the germline V gene. V was cut by 0 bases and J by 4 bases, with 10 bases left in between. This clone was picked up a small number of times. Antigen: not known. Sequenced material: PBMCs. The sequence was obtained from a man aged 35 to 55 in good health and CMV-seropositive. The rearrangement joins TRBV9 to TRBJ2-2, with D uncertain. The DNA for the CDR3 is TGTGCCAGCAGCGTAGAAGTAACCGGCACCGGGGAGCTGTTTTTT. Encoded protein: CASSVEVTGTGELFF.